What follows are 20 T cell receptor beta chains derived from one specimen sequenced in a study of shared clonotypes between healthy human individuals. TCRdb's table, derived via immunoSEQ multiplex PCR, lists solely in-frame clones and lacks some. The sample has 2 million to 2.5 million clones; roughly 90% are singletons. What was sequenced was naive CD4+ T cells from PBMCs. Indicated subset: CD45RA+ positively selected. All receptors derive from a man aged 18 to 29 in good health. Some clones in this sample may be carry-over from other donors' samples.

Remarks on this clone: The same CDR3 arises from other DNA sequences in this sample as well. This chain links TRBV27 with TRBJ1-5; D is uncertain. CDR3 length: 13 residues. Germline CDR1 is MNHEY and CDR2 is SMNVEV (reference sequence). V was shortened by 3 bases and J by 5 bases, with 8 bases between the two germline ends. The CDR3 spells CASSFGRDQPQHF. The DNA for the CDR3 is TGTGCCAGCAGTTTCGGAAGGGATCAGCCCCAGCATTTT.

This chain uses TRBV18 with TRBJ2-2; 8 bases line up with TRBD1. Germline trimming cut 0 bases from V and 3 bases from J; bases unmatched to any gene: 3. Looked up from germline, CDR1 is KGHSH and CDR2 is LQKENI. CDR3 length equals 16 residues. CDR3 sequence: CASSPPGTGYTGELFF. CDR3 bases: TGTGCCAGCTCACCACCTGGGACAGGATACACCGGGGAGCTGTTTTTT.

The chain combines TRBV5-5 with TRBJ2-6; no reliable D call. CDR1 SGHKS and CDR2 YYEKEE come from the germline V gene (reference sequence). CDR3 length: 15 amino acids. With 2 bases removed from V and 2 bases from J, the gap between germline ends came to 8 bases. CDR3 protein: CASSLNMPGANVLTF. Written as DNA, the CDR3 is TGTGCCAGCAGCTTAAATATGCCTGGGGCCAACGTCCTGACTTTC.

The chain couples TRBV14 to TRBJ2-7; D might be TRBD2 (5 bases). With 0 bases removed from V and 2 bases from J, the gap between germline ends came to 8 bases. The V gene's germline CDR1 is SGHDN and CDR2 FVKESK. The CDR3 totals 14 residues. CDR3 amino acids: CASSQEWGAYEQYF. CDR3 bases: TGTGCCAGCAGCCAAGAGTGGGGAGCCTACGAGCAGTACTTC.

This rearrangement joins TRBV7-8 to TRBJ2-2; D gene ambiguous. This CDR3 is 13 amino acids long. V was trimmed by 10 bases and J by 5 bases, leaving 14 bases between them. From germline, CDR1 is SGHVS and CDR2 FQNEAQ. CDR3 sequence (DNA): TGTGCCACCACTATAGTACGGACCGGGGAGCTGTTTTTT. Translated: CATTIVRTGELFF. The complete variable domain, with remaining parts taken from reference TRBV7-8 and TRBJ2-2, reads GAGVSQSPRYKVAKRGQDVALRCDPISGHVSLFWYQQALGQGPEFLTYFQNEAQLDKSGLPSDRFFAERPEGSVSTLKIQRTQQEDSAVYLCATTIVRTGELFFGEGSRLTVL.

V is TRBV10-1 and J is TRBJ2-2, with 8 bases identical to TRBD2. The CDR3 totals 15 residues. V dropped 2 bases and J dropped 6; count of bases not matched to a gene: 5. Germline CDR1 WNHNN, CDR2 SYGVQD (reference sequence). As DNA, the CDR3 is TGCGCCAGCAGTGAGCGGGAGGGCGGTTCCGGGGAGCTGTTTTTT. Translated, it gives CASSEREGGSGELFF.

The CDR3 nucleotides are TGCGCCAGCAGCTTGTATGCGACAGGGGGAGTCTACGAGCAGTACTTC. It codes for CASSLYATGGVYEQYF. The chain recombines TRBV5-1 with TRBJ2-7, with 9 bases fitting TRBD1. CDR1 and CDR2 (germline): SGHRS, YFSETQ. This CDR3 comprises 16 residues. The V segment lost 1 base and the J segment 3 bases; nucleotides outside the gene matches: 8.

V gene TRBV5-1 combines with J gene TRBJ2-3; tentative D call: TRBD2 (5 bases). V lost 0 bases and J lost 2, with 13 bases in between. CDR1 is SGHRS and CDR2 is YFSETQ in the germline V gene. CDR3 length: 16 amino acids. The CDR3 protein is CASSLVERANTDTQYF. Written as DNA, the CDR3 is TGCGCCAGCAGCTTGGTTGAGAGGGCGAACACAGATACGCAGTATTTT.

The rearrangement joins TRBV7-2 to TRBJ2-3, with TRBD2 matching over 10 bases. Germline loops: CDR1 SGHTA, CDR2 FQGNSA. Trimming cost V 2 bases and J 3 bases; bases outside gene matches: 8. The CDR3 has 17 residues. The CDR3 nucleotides read TGTGCCAGCAGCTTAAATCCTAGCGGGAGTGGAACAGATACGCAGTATTTT. Protein sequence: CASSLNPSGSGTDTQYF. The whole variable domain, filled in from reference TRBV7-2 and TRBJ2-3, reads GAGVSQSPSNKVTEKGKDVELRCDPISGHTALYWYRQSLGQGLEFLIYFQGNSAPDKSGLPSDRFSAERTGGSVSTLTIQRTQQEDSAVYLCASSLNPSGSGTDTQYFGPGTRLTVL.

V gene TRBV28 combines with J gene TRBJ2-2, with D perhaps assigned TRBD1 or TRBD2 (5 bases each). CDR1 and CDR2 from the germline V gene are MDHEN and SYDVKM. This CDR3 contains 15 residues. V gave up 7 bases and J gave up 6 bases, with 18 bases separating them. CDR3 coding DNA: TGTGCCAGCAACCCCCGCGAGGGGCTGGCCGGGGAGCTGTTTTTT. Amino acids: CASNPREGLAGELFF.

The chain is built from TRBV18 and TRBJ1-1, with a weak D call TRBD1 (6 bases). V lost 2 bases and J lost 1, with 14 bases in between. Germline values: CDR1 KGHSH, CDR2 LQKENI. This CDR3 region has 16 residues. CDR3 loop: CASSPLPGAANTEAFF. In DNA, the CDR3 is TGTGCCAGCTCACCATTGCCGGGGGCGGCGAACACTGAAGCTTTCTTT.

A single count supports this clone. The same CDR3 can be traced to other DNA sequences in this sample. This chain connects TRBV5-4 to TRBJ2-3; perhaps D is TRBD1 or TRBD2 (6 bases each). Deletions cut 0 bases from V and 0 bases from J, with 8 bases between. The CDR3 covers 15 residues. Per the germline V gene, CDR1 is SGHNT and CDR2 is YYREEE (reference sequence). The CDR3 reads CASSLAGASTDTQYF. DNA of the CDR3: TGTGCCAGCAGCTTGGCGGGGGCTAGCACAGATACGCAGTATTTT.

The chain links TRBV28 to TRBJ2-7; weak D call: TRBD1 (6 bases). V shed 2 bases and J shed 0 bases, with 11 bases lying between them. The CDR3 consists of 15 residues. Looked up from germline, CDR1 is MDHEN and CDR2 is SYDVKM. The CDR3 reads CASSLILGASYEQYF. The CDR3 bases are TGTGCCAGCAGTTTAATATTGGGGGCCTCCTACGAGCAGTACTTC.

Comments on this clone: At the DNA level, this CDR3 is encoded by other sequences in the same sample as well. The chain links TRBV18 to TRBJ2-7; the D is unclear. This CDR3 is built from 13 residues. Germline CDR1 KGHSH, CDR2 LQKENI. V was shortened by 4 bases and J by 0 bases, with 7 bases between the two germline ends. The CDR3 DNA reads TGTGCCAGCTCACGGGAAAGCTCCTACGAGCAGTACTTC. Translation gives CASSRESSYEQYF.

The chain links TRBV5-6 to TRBJ2-7; possibly TRBD1 for D (6 bases). Deletions cut 0 bases from V and 0 bases from J, with 10 bases between. CDR1 and CDR2 (germline): SGHDT, YYEEEE. The CDR3 has 15 residues. For the CDR3, the DNA is TGTGCCAGCAGCTTGGTGGACAGTTTCTCCTACGAGCAGTACTTC. It is translated as CASSLVDSFSYEQYF.

The chain recombines TRBV5-1 with TRBJ2-5, with 11 positions matching TRBD2. J gave up 4 bases and V 0 bases, and 5 bases lay outside the gene matches. There are 16 residues in the CDR3. Per germline, CDR1 SGHRS and CDR2 YFSETQ. The CDR3 DNA reads as TGCGCCAGCAGCTTGGGACTAGCGGGGCCTCTAGAGACCCAGTACTTC. Translating it yields CASSLGLAGPLETQYF. Complete variable domain (other parts from reference TRBV5-1 and TRBJ2-5): KAGVTQTPRYLIKTRGQQVTLSCSPISGHRSVSWYQQTPGQGLQFLFEYFSETQRNKGNFPGRFSGRQFSNSRSEMNVSTLELGDSALYLCASSLGLAGPLETQYFGPGTRLLVL.

CDR3 amino acids: CASSDPFGAGNTDTQYF. CDR3 in DNA: TGTGCCAGCAGCGATCCCTTTGGGGCAGGTAACACAGATACGCAGTATTTT. The chain couples TRBV7-9 to TRBJ2-3, with D maybe TRBD1 (5 bases). Germline CDR1 SEHNR, CDR2 FQNEAQ (reference sequence). The V end lost 5 bases, the J end lost 2 bases, and 20 bases lay between the germline ends. CDR3 length: 17 residues.

The CDR3 coding sequence is TGCGCCAGCACTGAGGCAATTTTGCAAGAGACCCAGTACTTC. This codes for CASTEAILQETQYF. V and J are TRBV5-1 and TRBJ2-5; D uncertain. This CDR3 region has 14 residues. CDR1 is SGHRS and CDR2 is YFSETQ in the germline V gene. The V gene lost 6 bases and the J gene lost 2 bases, with 14 bases spanning the gap. The whole variable domain, remainder taken from reference TRBV5-1 and TRBJ2-5, is KAGVTQTPRYLIKTRGQQVTLSCSPISGHRSVSWYQQTPGQGLQFLFEYFSETQRNKGNFPGRFSGRQFSNSRSEMNVSTLELGDSALYLCASTEAILQETQYFGPGTRLLVL.

The V and J genes are TRBV7-9 and TRBJ2-3; 11 bases are shared with TRBD2. V was pared by 10 bases and J by 0 bases, with 6 bases of the junction left unmatched. This CDR3 comprises 15 residues. From germline, CDR1 is SEHNR and CDR2 FQNEAQ (reference sequence). DNA for the CDR3: TGTGCCATCGGGGGACTAGCGGAGAGCACAGATACGCAGTATTTT. Translated, it gives CAIGGLAESTDTQYF. Full variable domain (remainder filled in from reference TRBV7-9 and TRBJ2-3): DTGVSQNPRHKITKRGQNVTFRCDPISEHNRLYWYRQTLGQGPEFLTYFQNEAQLEKSRLLSDRFSAERPKGSFSTLEIQRTEQGDSAMYLCAIGGLAESTDTQYFGPGTRLTVL.

The CDR3: CASSLASQGEAFF. DNA for the CDR3: TGTGCCAGCAGCTTGGCGTCTCAGGGGGAAGCTTTCTTT. The V and J genes are TRBV5-6 and TRBJ1-1; possibly TRBD1 for D (6 bases). V gave up 0 bases and J gave up 8 bases, with 11 bases separating them. The CDR3 is 13 amino acids. Germline CDR1 and CDR2: SGHDT and YYEEEE.